The rows below give T cell receptor beta chains drawn from one sample of a study of OX40 agonist ivuxolimab in advanced cancers. The method was immunoSEQ multiplex PCR; TCRdb's version includes in-frame clones alone and lacks a portion of them. The profile shows 65,000 to 100,000 clones, around 94% of them singletons. Sequencing was performed on CD4+ or CD8+ T cells sorted from blood, taken in a trial of the OX40 agonist ivuxolimab. These receptors came from an adult with an advanced solid tumor such as melanoma, head and neck, liver or kidney cancer. CDR3s include the opening cysteine and the closing phenylalanine or tryptophan. The D gene is left open where the match is weak. The size of a clone is reported for some rows only, either as once, few or many, or as a class for expanded clones.

cdr3_aa cdr3_nt v_call clone_size d_call j_call
CASSQLGVALHF TGTGCCAGCAGCCAGCTCGGGGTCGCCCTCCACTTT TRBV7-9 NA NA TRBJ1-6
CASSKTGIYGYTF TGTGCCAGCAGCAAAACAGGGATCTATGGCTACACCTTC TRBV21-1 once NA TRBJ1-2
CASRAEAGLATSYEQYF TGTGCCAGCAGAGCCGAGGCGGGACTAGCGACCTCCTACGAGCAGTACTTC TRBV2 NA TRBD2 TRBJ2-7
CASSLDGRNFQETQYF TGTGCCAGCAGCTTAGATGGCAGAAACTTCCAAGAGACCCAGTACTTC TRBV7-2 NA NA TRBJ2-5
CASSFRDRGYEQYF TGTGCCAGCAGTTTCCGGGACAGGGGTTACGAGCAGTACTTC TRBV27 NA TRBD1 TRBJ2-7
CASSSQDRAWGNTEAFF TGTGCCAGCAGCTCTCAGGACAGGGCATGGGGGAACACTGAAGCTTTCTTT TRBV25-1 NA TRBD1 TRBJ1-1
CASSQDLGQPYEQYF TGTGCCAGCAGCCAAGATTTAGGGCAGCCCTACGAGCAGTACTTC TRBV14 NA NA TRBJ2-7
CASSLVGGNNEKLFF TGTGCCAGCAGCTTAGTGGGGGGCAATAATGAAAAACTGTTTTTT TRBV7-8 NA NA TRBJ1-4
CASSQGQRYGYTF TGCGCCAGCAGCCAGGGACAGCGCTATGGCTACACCTTC TRBV4-1 NA TRBD1 TRBJ1-2
CASSYLQGKVEAFF TGTGCCAGCAGCTATTTACAGGGTAAGGTTGAAGCTTTCTTT TRBV5-8 NA NA TRBJ1-1
CASSETSGYGTDTQYF TGTGCCAGCAGTGAGACTAGCGGGTATGGCACAGATACGCAGTATTTT TRBV6-4 NA TRBD2 TRBJ2-3
CASRLKYGSYEQYF TGTGCCAGTCGATTGAAGTATGGCTCCTACGAGCAGTACTTC TRBV19 once NA TRBJ2-7
CASSLEVTSFYEQYF TGTGCCAGCAGCTTGGAGGTGACTAGCTTCTACGAGCAGTACTTC TRBV5-8 once TRBD2 TRBJ2-7
CASSGLFGGYNEQFF TGTGCCAGCAGCGGATTGTTCGGGGGGTACAATGAGCAGTTCTTC TRBV6-5 NA TRBD2 TRBJ2-1
CASSQDLAEGETQYF TGCGCCAGCAGCCAAGATCTAGCAGAGGGAGAGACCCAGTACTTC TRBV4-3 NA NA TRBJ2-5